The rows below give T cell receptor beta chains drawn from one sample of a study of spatial heterogeneity in lung cancer. TCRdb analysed the 5' RACE reads with MiXCR anew, one entry per CDR3 protein. The sample holds 30,000 to 40,000 distinct CDR3 sequences, 5% to 6.5% seen once. The material was PBMCs, obtained at surgery. These TCRs come from a female donor with early-stage non-small cell lung cancer. Each CDR3 is given with its conserved first and last residue. The D gene is left open where the match is weak. For some rows the clone size is stated as once, few or many, or as a class when expanded; others skip it.

TRBJ1-5 few TRBD1 TRBV20-1 TGCAGTGCTAAGTGGACAGGGGGCTTTCAGCCCCAGCATTTT CSAKWTGGFQPQHF
TRBJ1-1 many NA TRBV27 TGTGCCAGCAGGAGAAGTGGAAGGGACACTGAAGCTTTCTTT CASRRSGRDTEAFF
TRBJ1-5 many NA TRBV2 TGTGCCAGCAGCGCGGGGGCAGGAGGCAATCAGCCCCAGCATTTT CASSAGAGGNQPQHF
TRBJ1-1 NA TRBD1 TRBV19 TGTGCCAGTAGCCAAGGGGGCCCGAACACTGAAGCTTTCTTT CASSQGGPNTEAFF
TRBJ1-2 many TRBD1 TRBV12-3/TRBV12-4 TGTGCCAGCAGTTTAGGGACAGGGGTTTCGGGCTATGGCTACACCTTC CASSLGTGVSGYGYTF
TRBJ1-1 few TRBD1 TRBV20-1 TGCAGTGCTAGGGGGACAGGGGATGAGAACACTGAAGCTTTCTTT CSARGTGDENTEAFF
TRBJ1-1 many NA TRBV5-1 TGCGCCAGCAGCTTGGCCATTGGGGCGGATGCTGAAGCTTTCTTT CASSLAIGADAEAFF
TRBJ1-5 few TRBD1 TRBV6-1 TGTGCCAGCATGGCCCAGGGGGCGCGCAATCAGCCCCAGCATTTT CASMAQGARNQPQHF
TRBJ2-7 medium-sized NA TRBV20-1 TGCAGTGCTGGCAGTGGGGGTTTCTCCTACGAGCAGTACTTC CSAGSGGFSYEQYF
TRBJ2-4 many TRBD1 TRBV5-1 TGCGCCAGCAGCTGGGGGACAGGGAGGAACATTCAGTACTTC CASSWGTGRNIQYF
TRBJ2-5 many NA TRBV2 TGTGCCAGCAGCCCAGCCTCTTCCCCCCAAGAGACCCAGTACTTC CASSPASSPQETQYF
TRBJ1-1 NA NA TRBV19 TGTGCCAGTAGCTTCCAGACCTTGAACACTGAAGCTTTCTTT CASSFQTLNTEAFF
TRBJ2-7 many TRBD1 TRBV2 TGTGCCGGCGGACAGGGAAACTACGAGCAGTACTTC CAGGQGNYEQYF
TRBJ2-4 few NA TRBV7-9 TGTGCCAGCAGCTCCTTATGGGAGATTCAGTACTTC CASSSLWEIQYF
TRBJ2-6 many NA TRBV30 TGTGCCTGGTACCGCGGCAGAATTCGTTCGGGGGCCAACGTCCTGACTTTC CAWYRGRIRSGANVLTF
TRBJ1-6 many NA TRBV6-1 TGTGCCAGCAGTGAATTAGGGACATCCTTTAATTCACCCCTCCACTTT CASSELGTSFNSPLHF
TRBJ2-7 NA TRBD2 TRBV5-6 TGTGCCAGCAGTCCCTGGGAGGTAGCGGGTGGCGAGCAGTACTTC CASSPWEVAGGEQYF
TRBJ2-5 many NA TRBV10-3 TGTGCCATCAGAGACTTGGAGACCCAGTACTTC CAIRDLETQYF
TRBJ2-6 many NA TRBV5-1 TGCGCCAGCAGCTTGTTTCGAGGCGTTGGCAGCATCCCCGGGGGGGCCAACGTCCTGACTTTC CASSLFRGVGSIPGGANVLTF
TRBJ2-2 many NA TRBV24-1 TGTGCCACCCACAGCGGGAACACCGGGGAGCTGTTTTTT CATHSGNTGELFF
TRBJ1-1 few NA TRBV5-6 TGTGCCAGCAGCTTGGTCGGAGTCCGGGAAGCTTTCTTT CASSLVGVREAFF
TRBJ1-1 many NA TRBV5-1 TGCGCCAGCAGAGGAGGGCTGGAAGCTTTCTTT CASRGGLEAFF
TRBJ1-2 many NA TRBV29-1 TGCAGCGCCAAGGCGGGTCTGAGGTTTAACTATGGCTACACCTTC CSAKAGLRFNYGYTF
TRBJ2-5 many NA TRBV7-9 TGTGCCAGCAGCATCGGATTGCAGCAAGAGACCCAGTACTTC CASSIGLQQETQYF
TRBJ2-3 few TRBD1 TRBV10-3 TGTGCCATGGGACAGGGAGGTGGCACAGATACGCAGTATTTT CAMGQGGGTDTQYF
TRBJ2-7 many NA TRBV19 TGTGCCAGTAGTATAATCGGTACCTACGAGCAGTACTTC CASSIIGTYEQYF
TRBJ2-1 NA NA TRBV9 TGTGCCAGCAGCGTTGGAGGGGGATGGAGCTCCTACAATGAGCAGTTCTTC CASSVGGGWSSYNEQFF
TRBJ1-5 many NA TRBV4-1 TGCGCCAGCAGCCAAATCAGGGCAGGGCTGTCTAGCAATCAGCCCCAGCATTTT CASSQIRAGLSSNQPQHF
TRBJ1-5 many NA TRBV28 TGTGCCAGCAGTAGACTGAATAGCAATCAGCCCCAGCATTTT CASSRLNSNQPQHF
TRBJ2-1 few NA TRBV18 TGTGCCAGCTCACCGGACGGGACAATCTACAATGAGCAGTTCTTC CASSPDGTIYNEQFF
TRBJ2-5 many NA TRBV30 TGTGCCTGGAAGAAAGAAGAGACCCAGTACTTC CAWKKEETQYF
TRBJ1-3 many NA TRBV6-5 TGTGCCAGCAGTTACTCCGGGCTCGGGGGAAACACCATATATTTT CASSYSGLGGNTIYF
TRBJ2-7 many NA TRBV2 TGTGCCAGCAGTGTCCAGGGCTACGAGCAGTACTTC CASSVQGYEQYF
TRBJ1-4 many NA TRBV7-9 TGTGCCAGCAGCTTAGCGCTTCAGGAAAAACTGTTTTTT CASSLALQEKLFF
TRBJ2-3 many NA TRBV6-1 TGTGCCAGCAGTGGAGGGGTAAAGGCAGATACGCAGTATTTT CASSGGVKADTQYF
TRBJ1-5 many TRBD1 TRBV28 TGTGCCAGCAGCCCGGGACAGGGGAATCAGCCCCAGCATTTT CASSPGQGNQPQHF
TRBJ2-3 NA NA TRBV10-1 TGCGCCAGCAGCCCCTTGGCGGGGAAAGGTTGGACAGATACGCAGTATTTT CASSPLAGKGWTDTQYF
TRBJ2-7 few NA TRBV10-3 TGTGCCATCATTGGGGGGTCTTCCTACGAGCAGTACTTC CAIIGGSSYEQYF
TRBJ2-1 many TRBD1 TRBV24-1 TGTGCCACCAGTGACTTTACAGGGGGTGGCAATGAGCAGTTCTTC CATSDFTGGGNEQFF
TRBJ1-1 many NA TRBV28 TGTGCCAGCAGTTCCCCGGGGGGACCTGAAGCTTTCTTT CASSSPGGPEAFF
TRBJ2-5 NA TRBD2 TRBV7-9 TGTGCCAGCAGCTCCGCTACGACTAGCGGGGGCGAAGAGACCCAGTACTTC CASSSATTSGGEETQYF
TRBJ2-7 many TRBD2 TRBV2 TGTGCCAGCAGCGAACGTCTAGCGGGGGGCGGTGGCGAGCAGTACTTC CASSERLAGGGGEQYF
TRBJ2-2 many TRBD2 TRBV28 TGTGCCAGCAGTCCCAACTCCTTGATTATGGTAGCGGGGGAGTTAAAGGCGAACACCGGGGAGCTGTTTTTT CASSPNSLIMVAGELKANTGELFF
TRBJ1-1 NA NA TRBV11-3 TGTGCCAGCAGCCTATCAGGCGCTGAAGCTTTCTTT CASSLSGAEAFF
TRBJ2-3 many NA TRBV29-1 TGCAGCGTTGGTACAATGGGAAATACGCAGTATTTT CSVGTMGNTQYF
TRBJ2-5 medium-sized NA TRBV6-2/TRBV6-3 TGTGCCAGCAGTTACGGCGACGTGGACCAAGAGACCCAGTACTTC CASSYGDVDQETQYF
TRBJ1-1 NA NA TRBV11-2 TGTGCCAGCAGCTTAGAGAGCGGCTGGGACACTGAAGCTTTCTTT CASSLESGWDTEAFF